These 18 T cell receptor beta chains originate from one sample sequenced in a study of cytomegalovirus exposure and HLA in healthy donors. 60 Vbeta and 13 Jbeta primers were used in PCR. Generated by immunoSEQ multiplex PCR, the TCRdb table keeps only in-frame clones and is missing some. The sample carries about 150,000 clones, 65% to 90% recorded once. The sequenced material came from PBMCs. The origin of the receptors is a woman between 18 and 29 years old in good health and CMV-seronegative.

In DNA, the CDR3 is TGTGCCAGCAGCTTGGGAACAGGGACGGCCTACGAGCAGTACTTC. It codes for CASSLGTGTAYEQYF. The chain recombines TRBV5-6 with TRBJ2-7; D is possibly TRBD1 (6 bases). From germline, CDR1 is SGHDT and CDR2 YYEEEE. V dropped 0 bases and J dropped 2 bases, with 12 bases sitting between them. The CDR3 has 15 amino acids.

This chain connects TRBV6-5 to TRBJ1-2; perhaps TRBD1 as D (6 bases). This CDR3 spans 13 amino acids. Germline loops: CDR1 MNHEY, CDR2 SVGAGI. Trimming left V 0 bases short and J 13 bases short, with 15 bases between. Here the CDR3 DNA reads TGTGCCAGCAGTTACTCGCTGCAGGGGCCTCGCACCTTC. As protein: CASSYSLQGPRTF.

As regards this clone: Germline and junction disagree at one end, which may indicate a read error. This sequence joins TRBV19 and TRBJ1-2; D unclear. CDR1 and CDR2 from the germline V gene are LNHDA and SQIVND (reference sequence). This CDR3 is built from 12 residues. The CDR3 nucleotides are TGTGCCGGACTTCGACTGGGCTATGGCTACCCCTTC. This sequence encodes CAGLRLGYGYPF.

V is TRBV28 and J is TRBJ2-7; TRBD1 agrees at 8 bases. The CDR3 is 13 residues long. V gave up 3 bases and J gave up 5 bases; unmatched junction bases: 3. Germline-derived CDR1 and CDR2 are MDHEN and SYDVKM. The CDR3 here is CASSFGTGDEQYF. The CDR3 region has the DNA TGTGCCAGCAGTTTCGGGACAGGAGACGAGCAGTACTTC.

The rearrangement uses TRBV6-5 and TRBJ2-3, with 10 bases matching TRBD2. The V segment lost 0 bases and the J segment 5 bases; nucleotides outside the gene matches: 5. Germline CDR1 MNHEY, CDR2 SVGAGI. The CDR3 length is 16 residues. The CDR3 coding sequence is TGTGCCAGCAGTTACTCCCTAGCGGGAGCACGAGATACGCAGTATTTT. Protein sequence: CASSYSLAGARDTQYF.

J is TRBJ2-7 and V is TRBV25-1, with 10 bases aligning to TRBD1. V shed 3 bases, J shed 3 bases, and the junction held 5 bases outside the gene matches. Germline-derived CDR1 and CDR2 are MGHDK and SYGVNS. The CDR3 covers 15 residues. CDR3 sequence (DNA): TGTGCCAGCAGTGACAGACAGGGGGCTGGCTACGAGCAGTACTTC. Its protein product is CASSDRQGAGYEQYF.

The rearrangement joins TRBV19 to TRBJ1-5; D is unclear. CDR3 length equals 15 residues. CDR1 is LNHDA and CDR2 is SQIVND in the germline V gene (reference sequence). Between the trimmed V and J ends, which lost 5 bases and 2 bases, there was a span of 13 bases. The CDR3 region has the DNA TGTGCCAGTAGTGCTTTTACAGCGGGCAATCAGCCCCAGCATTTT. Translating it yields CASSAFTAGNQPQHF.

The chain links TRBV30 to TRBJ2-3; D call uncertain. Germline-derived CDR1 and CDR2 are GTSNPN and SVGIG (reference sequence). The CDR3 has 13 residues. V dropped 2 bases and J dropped 6 bases, with 12 bases sitting between them. CDR3 sequence: CAWSSLAQDTQYF. As DNA, the CDR3 is TGTGCCTGGAGTTCTCTGGCACAGGATACGCAGTATTTT.

J is TRBJ1-5 and V is TRBV2, with D uncertain. CDR3 size: 14 residues. Germline-derived CDR1 and CDR2 are SNHLY and FYNNEI. V lost 5 bases and J lost 2, with 10 bases in between. DNA for the CDR3: TGTGCCAGCAGTTCGTGGCAGGGCAATCAGCCCCAGCATTTT. Its protein product is CASSSWQGNQPQHF.

The chain uses TRBV10-3 and TRBJ2-3; 13 bases are shared with TRBD2. J lost 2 bases, V lost 4 bases, and 3 bases had no gene match. From germline, CDR1 is ENHRY and CDR2 SYGVKD. The CDR3 has 16 residues. CDR3 bases: TGTGCCATCAGTGGGGGACTAGCGGGATTCACAGATACGCAGTATTTT. Protein product: CAISGGLAGFTDTQYF.

V gene TRBV28 combines with J gene TRBJ2-7; 9 nucleotides line up with TRBD2. Germline V CDR1 and CDR2: MDHEN, SYDVKM. J gave up 3 bases and V 5 bases, and 5 bases lay outside the gene matches. CDR3 length: 14 amino acids. The CDR3 sequence: CASSPPSGIYEQYF. DNA for the CDR3: TGTGCCAGCAGTCCCCCTAGCGGGATCTACGAGCAGTACTTC. Full variable domain (missing parts from reference TRBV28 and TRBJ2-7): DVKVTQSSRYLVKRTGEKVFLECVQDMDHENMFWYRQDPGLGLRLIYFSYDVKMKEKGDIPEGYSVSREKKERFSLILESASTNQTSMYLCASSPPSGIYEQYFGPGTRLTVT.

The chain joins TRBV18 to TRBJ2-1, with 8 bases matching TRBD2. Germline-derived CDR1 and CDR2 are KGHSH and LQKENI. The CDR3 length is 16 residues. Trimming cost V 5 bases and J 9 bases; bases outside gene matches: 15. CDR3 residues: CASSSTSGRLGGEQFF. CDR3 DNA sequence: TGTGCCAGCTCATCAACTAGCGGCCGTCTCGGGGGTGAGCAGTTCTTC.

This chain links TRBV27 with TRBJ1-2; D is ambiguous. From germline, CDR1 is MNHEY and CDR2 SMNVEV (reference sequence). V was pared by 5 bases and J by 0 bases, with 10 bases between. The CDR3 loop spans 14 amino acids. CDR3 region: CASSVTGSNYGYTF. CDR3 sequence (DNA): TGTGCCAGCAGTGTGACGGGGTCTAACTATGGCTACACCTTC.

This clone has a handful of counts. The chain is built from TRBV11-3 and TRBJ2-7, with 10 bases identical to TRBD2. Germline CDR1 reads SGHNT; CDR2 reads YENEEA. Unmatched junction bases numbered 7, after V lost 11 bases and J lost 0 bases. This CDR3 has 14 amino acids. The CDR3 DNA reads as TGTGCCTGTCCGACTAGCGGGTCCTCCTACGAGCAGTACTTC. It specifies CACPTSGSSYEQYF.

This clone was counted a single time. The chain links TRBV5-4 to TRBJ1-3; 7 bases line up with TRBD1. The CDR3 has 15 residues. The J segment lost 2 bases and the V segment lost 2 bases, leaving 4 bases of the junction unmatched. The germline V gene has CDR1 SGHNT and CDR2 YYREEE (reference sequence). The CDR3 region is CASSLQGKTGNTIYF. CDR3 DNA sequence: TGTGCCAGCAGCTTACAGGGGAAAACTGGAAACACCATATATTTT.

The chain has TRBV5-1 and TRBJ1-2; D is uncertain. CDR1 is SGHRS, CDR2 YFSETQ, per germline. V lost 1 base and J lost 8, with 12 bases in between. The CDR3 extends over 13 amino acids. The CDR3 loop reads CASSLSRTEGYTF. In DNA form, the CDR3 reads TGCGCCAGCAGCTTGTCCCGTACTGAGGGCTACACCTTC.

The chain recombines TRBV6-5 with TRBJ1-1; the D gene is possibly TRBD1 (5 bases). In germline, CDR1 is MNHEY, CDR2 SVGAGI. CDR3 length: 13 residues. The ends were cut back, 0 bases at V and 10 bases at J, with 12 bases in the middle. In DNA form, the CDR3 reads TGTGCCAGCAGTTACTCGGGAGGGGCTGGAGCTTTCTTT. Protein product: CASSYSGGAGAFF.

This chain links TRBV28 with TRBJ1-2, with D possibly matching TRBD1 (5 bases). CDR1 MDHEN and CDR2 SYDVKM come from the germline V gene. This CDR3 contains 14 residues. Deletions cut 2 bases from V and 4 bases from J, with 11 bases between. The DNA for the CDR3 is TGTGCCAGCAGTTTAACGGGACTCGCCTATGGCTACACCTTC. Its translation is CASSLTGLAYGYTF.